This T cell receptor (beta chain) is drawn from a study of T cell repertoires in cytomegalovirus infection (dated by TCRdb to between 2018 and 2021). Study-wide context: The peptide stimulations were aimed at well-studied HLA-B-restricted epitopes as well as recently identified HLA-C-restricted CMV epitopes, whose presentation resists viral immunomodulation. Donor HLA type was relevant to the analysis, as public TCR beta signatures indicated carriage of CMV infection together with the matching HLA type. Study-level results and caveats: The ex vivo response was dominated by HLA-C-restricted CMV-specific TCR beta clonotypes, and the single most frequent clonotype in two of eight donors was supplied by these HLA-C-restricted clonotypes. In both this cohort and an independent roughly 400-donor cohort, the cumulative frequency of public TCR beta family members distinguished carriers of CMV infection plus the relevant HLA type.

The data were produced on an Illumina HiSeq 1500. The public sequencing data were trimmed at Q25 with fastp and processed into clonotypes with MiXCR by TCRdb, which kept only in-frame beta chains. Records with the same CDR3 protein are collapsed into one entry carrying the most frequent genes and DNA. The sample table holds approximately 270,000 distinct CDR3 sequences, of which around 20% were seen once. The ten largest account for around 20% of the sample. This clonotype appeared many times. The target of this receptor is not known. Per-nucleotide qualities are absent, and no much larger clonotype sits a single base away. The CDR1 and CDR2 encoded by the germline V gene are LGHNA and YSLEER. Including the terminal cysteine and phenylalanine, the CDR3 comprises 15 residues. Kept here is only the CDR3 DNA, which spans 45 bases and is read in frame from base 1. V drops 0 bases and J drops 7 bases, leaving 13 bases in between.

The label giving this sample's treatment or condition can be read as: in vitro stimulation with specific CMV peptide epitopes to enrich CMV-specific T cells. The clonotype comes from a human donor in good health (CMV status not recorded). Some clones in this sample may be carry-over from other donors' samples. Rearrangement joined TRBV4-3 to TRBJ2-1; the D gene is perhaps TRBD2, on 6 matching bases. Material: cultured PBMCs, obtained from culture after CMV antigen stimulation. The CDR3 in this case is CASSQESKRANEQFF. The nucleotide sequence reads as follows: TGCGCCAGCAGCCAAGAATCTAAGCGGGCGAATGAGCAGTTCTTC.